The source of this TCR beta chain is a study of shared clonotypes between healthy human individuals. This CDR3 has 17 residues. From germline, CDR1 is SGHRS and CDR2 YFSETQ. The V and J ends lost 0 bases and 2 bases, in that order; junction bases with no gene match: 6. CD4+ cells yielded CD45RA+ naive and CD45RA-negative memory subsets. Profiling relied on immunoSEQ multiplex PCR, and the TCRdb table lists in-frame clones only, not all of them. The sample lists 2 million to 2.5 million clones, 85% to 95% occurring once. This receptor was obtained from a man aged 18 to 30 in good health. The chain couples TRBV5-1 to TRBJ2-5, with TRBD2 matching 11 bases. What was sequenced was naive CD4+ T cells sorted from blood. The subset here: CD45RA+ positively selected. The CDR3 protein is CASSLGDLAGGQETQYF. CDR3 DNA: TGCGCCAGCAGCTTGGGCGACCTAGCGGGAGGACAAGAGACCCAGTACTTC.